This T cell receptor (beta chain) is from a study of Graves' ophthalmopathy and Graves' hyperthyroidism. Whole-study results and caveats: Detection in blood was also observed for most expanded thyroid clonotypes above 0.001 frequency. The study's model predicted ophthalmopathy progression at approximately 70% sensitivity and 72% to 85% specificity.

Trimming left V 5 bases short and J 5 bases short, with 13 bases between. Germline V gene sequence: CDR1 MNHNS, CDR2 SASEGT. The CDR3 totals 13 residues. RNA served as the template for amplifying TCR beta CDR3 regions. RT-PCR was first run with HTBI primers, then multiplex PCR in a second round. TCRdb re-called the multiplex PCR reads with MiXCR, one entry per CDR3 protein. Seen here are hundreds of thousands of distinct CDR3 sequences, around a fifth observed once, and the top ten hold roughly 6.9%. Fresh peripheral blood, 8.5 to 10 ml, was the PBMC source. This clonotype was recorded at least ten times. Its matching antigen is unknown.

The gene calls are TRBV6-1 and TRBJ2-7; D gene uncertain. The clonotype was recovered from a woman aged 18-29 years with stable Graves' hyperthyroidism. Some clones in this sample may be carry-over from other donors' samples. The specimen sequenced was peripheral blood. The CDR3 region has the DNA TGTGCCAGCAGTCAACGAAGTCCCGACGAGCAGTACTTC. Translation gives CASSQRSPDEQYF.